This T cell receptor (beta chain) emerged from a study of shared clonotypes between healthy human individuals. The V gene's germline CDR1 is SGHKS and CDR2 YYEKEE (reference sequence). The length of the CDR3 is 13 residues. Trimming stripped 0 bases from V and 12 bases from J, with 12 bases between. Findings and limits, study-wide: Naive subsets tended to show greater estimated richness than memory subsets. The authors expected sequencing depth to affect clonotype sharing among donors.

A CD45RA-negative memory subset and a CD45RA+ naive subset were separated from the CD4+ cells. Comments on this clone: Its antigen is as yet unknown.

In the original workflow: Junction-only sequences produced by ImmunoSEQ had no quality scores, so filtering differed. Repertoires were generated with immunoSEQ multiplex PCR, while TCRdb's copy carries only in-frame clones and drops some. That table furnishes V, J and clone size, whereas the DNA furnished D and trimming. This sample has fewer than 1.8 million clones, with approximately 98.5% found just once. The source of this sequence is a man aged 25-45 years in good health. The V gene is TRBV5-5, the J gene TRBJ1-4, with D perhaps TRBD1 (5 bases). The sequenced sample consisted of naive CD4+ T cells sorted from blood. Subset of the sample: CD45RA+ positively selected. The CDR3 spells CASSLGSLGELFF. CDR3 coding DNA: TGTGCCAGCAGCTTGGGGTCGTTGGGGGAACTGTTTTTT.